This T cell receptor beta chain was recovered during a study of blood T cells in healthy people across ages. This clonotype appeared a few times. Given a much more abundant clone one base away, this may be a read error. Alongside a J-beta primer mix, a sample-barcoded 5' primer served in a second PCR lasting about 7 to 11 cycles. Each cDNA molecule, via a template-switch adaptor with 12 random nucleotides, was tagged. TCRdb re-analysed the 5' RACE reads in MiXCR, keeping a single row per CDR3 protein. The sample comprises hundreds of thousands of distinct CDR3 sequences, roughly half of which are singletons, and approximately 51% rests with the top ten. Sequencing input: blood. The sequence was obtained from a man in his 60s in good health.

CDR3 DNA sequence: TGTGCCGGCAGCCGAGGGACAAATCAGCCCCAGCATTTT. It specifies CAGSRGTNQPQHF. This chain joins TRBV7-2 and TRBJ1-5, with D perhaps TRBD1 (6 bases). Per germline, CDR1 SGHTA and CDR2 FQGNSA. CDR3 size: 13 residues.